These 19 T cell receptor beta chains came from one sample sequenced in a study of metastatic and nonmetastatic thyroid tumors. No treatment of any kind had been given to any patient before thyroid surgery. TCRdb re-analyzed the PCR reads using MiXCR. The table has about 25,000 clones, 20% seen once. The specimen sequenced was blood. These receptors were collected from a male donor with papillary thyroid cancer or a benign thyroid nodule (not recorded which). Some clones in this sample may be carry-over from other donors' samples.

This clone is medium-sized (0.01 to 0.1%). J is TRBJ1-1 and V is TRBV6-1; 9 bases line up with TRBD1. With V trimmed by 1 base and J by 6 bases, 6 bases remained unmatched. Germline values: CDR1 MNHNS, CDR2 SASEGT. The CDR3 consists of 15 residues. The CDR3 nucleotides are TGTGCCAGCAGTGAAGTGGGGACAGGGTTCGCTGAAGCTTTCTTT. It is translated as CASSEVGTGFAEAFF.

At least ten counts were recorded for this clone. The chain employs TRBV7-9 and TRBJ2-7, with D unresolved. The V end was cut by 5 bases, the J end by 1 base, with 3 bases between. CDR3 length: 11 residues. Germline V gene data show CDR1 as SEHNR and CDR2 as FQNEAQ (reference sequence). This chain's CDR3 is CASSPSYEQYF. CDR3 DNA sequence: TGTGCCAGCAGCCCGTCCTACGAGCAGTACTTC.

In its sample, this clone was seen many times. The gene calls are TRBV27 and TRBJ2-1; 7 nucleotides agree with TRBD1. This CDR3 has 14 residues. The junction had 3 bases not matched to a gene; V was cut back by 4 bases and J by 3 bases. CDR1 and CDR2 from the germline V gene are MNHEY and SMNVEV (reference sequence). The CDR3 region is CASSSGGIYNEQFF. CDR3 bases: TGTGCCAGCAGTTCAGGGGGTATCTACAATGAGCAGTTCTTC.

Note on this clone: Germline and junction disagree at one end, which may indicate a read error. The CDR3 protein is CAWSVLGQGASYEHDF. Written as DNA, the CDR3 is TGTGCATGGAGTGTACTGGGGCAGGGAGCCTCCTACGAGCACGACTTC. V gene TRBV30 combines with J gene TRBJ2-7; D tentatively reads TRBD1 or TRBD2 (5 bases each). The CDR3 sequence is 16 residues long. The V gene's germline CDR1 is GTSNPN and CDR2 SVGIG (reference sequence).

There are many counts of this clone. V and J are TRBV6-6 and TRBJ1-4, with unresolved D. V lost 0 bases to trimming and J lost 0 bases, with 11 bases between them. Germline V CDR1 and CDR2: MNHNY, SVGAGI (reference sequence). This CDR3 comprises 17 residues. The CDR3 DNA is TGTGCCAGCAGTTACTCGACGGGCATTGCAACTAATGAAAAACTGTTTTTT. This encodes CASSYSTGIATNEKLFF.

This clone was seen ten or more times. The V and J genes are TRBV19 and TRBJ1-2, with TRBD1 as a possible D gene (6 bases). This CDR3 has 13 amino acids. CDR1 is LNHDA, CDR2 SQIVND, per germline (reference sequence). V lost 7 bases and J 5 bases, leaving 14 bases between the germline ends. The DNA for the CDR3 is TGTGCCAGTACTTTACAGGGAGAGTATGGCTACACCTTC. This gives the protein CASTLQGEYGYTF.

The sample holds many counts of this clone. Here the CDR3 reads CASRKGGTYQETQYF. In nucleotides, the CDR3 is TGTGCCAGCAGAAAGGGTGGTACGTACCAAGAGACCCAGTACTTC. The chain has TRBV28 and TRBJ2-5; unclear D gene. The CDR3 is 15 residues long. Germline values: CDR1 MDHEN, CDR2 SYDVKM. V was pared by 6 bases and J by 0 bases, with 14 bases between.

This clone was detected many times. The J gene is TRBJ1-1, the V gene TRBV6-1, with 9 bases fitting TRBD1. The junction had 8 bases not matched to a gene; V was cut back by 4 bases and J by 5 bases. The CDR3 is made up of 15 amino acids. Germline CDR1 is MNHNS and CDR2 is SASEGT. The CDR3 sequence is CASSVGQGRGTEAFF. For the CDR3, the DNA is TGTGCCAGCAGTGTAGGACAGGGGCGGGGAACTGAAGCTTTCTTT.

This clone occurred many times. V and J are TRBV5-8 and TRBJ2-3, with 13 bases lining up with TRBD2. From germline, CDR1 is SGHTS and CDR2 YDEGEE. The ends lost 3 bases at V and 5 bases at J; junction bases unmatched: 6. The length of the CDR3 is 16 residues. DNA of the CDR3: TGTGCCAGCAGCTCGACTAGCGGGGGGCGGGGAGATACGCAGTATTTT. This encodes CASSSTSGGRGDTQYF.

This clone showed up many times. The rearrangement uses TRBV27 and TRBJ1-2; 7 nucleotides align to TRBD1. Losses at the gene ends were 4 bases for V and 3 bases for J; bases not matched to a gene: 8. In germline, CDR1 is MNHEY, CDR2 SMNVEV (reference sequence). CDR3 length: 15 residues. The CDR3 loop reads CASSSQTGSYYGYTF. CDR3 nucleotides: TGTGCCAGCAGTTCCCAGACAGGGTCTTACTATGGCTACACCTTC.

On this clone: Mismatch with germline at one junction end may stem from a read error. Distinct nucleotide sequences in the sample also encode this CDR3. The chain joins TRBV12-3 or TRBV12-4 to TRBJ2-4; D may be TRBD1 (6 bases). This CDR3 contains 19 residues. The CDR3 loop reads CASSGTRGSVKLAENIQYF. The CDR3 DNA reads as TGTGCCAGCAGTGGGACCAGGGGATCCGTCAAGCTAGCCGAAAACATCCAGTACTTC.

This clone appeared many times. The rearrangement uses TRBV6-1 and TRBJ1-1, with 9 bases aligning to TRBD1. V lost 6 bases to trimming and J lost 1 base; unmatched junction nucleotides: 3. The CDR3 is 14 amino acids. Per the germline V gene, CDR1 is MNHNS and CDR2 is SASEGT. For the CDR3, the DNA is TGTGCCAGCAGAAAGACAGGGGGGAACACTGAAGCTTTCTTT. Translation gives CASRKTGGNTEAFF.

In this sample, this clone turned up many times. The V call is TRBV6-2 or TRBV6-3, the J call TRBJ2-5, with 7 bases aligning to TRBD2. CDR1 is MNHEY, CDR2 SVGEGT, per germline. With V trimmed by 6 bases and J by 1 base, 8 bases remained unmatched. The CDR3 consists of 15 residues. DNA for the CDR3: TGTGCCAGCAGGCGGGCCACGGGGGGCCAAGAGACCCAGTACTTC. This encodes CASRRATGGQETQYF.

This clone was detected a few times. The rearrangement links TRBV6-9 to TRBJ1-2; D is undetermined. V lost 3 bases, J lost 7 bases, and 6 bases lay in between. CDR1 is MNHGY, CDR2 SVAAGI, per germline. CDR3 size: 11 residues. CDR3 sequence (DNA): TGTGCCAGCAGTTACTTTACTGGCTACACCTTC. It encodes CASSYFTGYTF.

By share, this clone ranks as medium-sized. The rearrangement joins TRBV5-1 to TRBJ2-7, with D perhaps assigned TRBD1 or TRBD2 (5 bases each). CDR1 is SGHRS, CDR2 YFSETQ, per germline. CDR3 length: 15 amino acids. Deletions cut 4 bases from V and 4 bases from J, with 18 bases between. CDR3 DNA: TGCGCCAGCAGCATCCGGGACGGAATTTTGTACGAGCAGTACTTC. It codes for CASSIRDGILYEQYF.

The table lists this clone with many counts. The V and J genes are TRBV27 and TRBJ2-7; a weak D match, TRBD2 (5 bases). Germline lookup yields CDR1 MNHEY and CDR2 SMNVEV (reference sequence). The CDR3 loop spans 16 amino acids. V dropped 4 bases and J dropped 0 bases, with 16 bases sitting between them. The CDR3 DNA is TGTGCCAGCAGTTCCCAGCAGGTAGAGGGCTCCTACGAGCAGTACTTC. This codes for CASSSQQVEGSYEQYF.

In its sample, this clone is medium-sized. The chain joins TRBV6-2 or TRBV6-3 to TRBJ2-7, with TRBD2 matching 14 bases. CDR3 length: 14 amino acids. Germline values: CDR1 MNHEY, CDR2 SVGEGT. J was trimmed by 5 bases and V by 7 bases; bases with no gene match: 4. The CDR3 reads CASNSGLAGDEQYF. The CDR3 nucleotides read TGTGCCAGCAACTCGGGACTAGCGGGAGACGAGCAGTACTTC.

Many counts were recorded for this clone. V gene TRBV9 combines with J gene TRBJ1-4; TRBD1 is a possible D gene (5 bases). Per germline, CDR1 SGDLS and CDR2 YYNGEE. Trimming took 0 bases from V and 8 from J, leaving 14 bases between them. The CDR3 runs 15 residues. This CDR3 is CASSVAAGRGEKLFF. CDR3 nucleotides: TGTGCCAGCAGCGTAGCGGCAGGGCGGGGCGAAAAACTGTTTTTT.

This clone was seen ten or more times. The V and J genes are TRBV12-3 or TRBV12-4 and TRBJ1-1; possibly TRBD1 for D (5 bases). V dropped 6 bases and J dropped 1 base, with 15 bases sitting between them. This CDR3 region has 15 residues. The CDR3 nucleotides read TGTGCCAGCAGCGACACGCGGGGGGGGAACACTGAAGCTTTCTTT. Its translation is CASSDTRGGNTEAFF.